The 23 T cell receptor beta chains in this list originate from one sample, sequenced in a study of low-dose radiotherapy and immunotherapy resistance in tumors. TRAV- and TRBV-specific primers, spanning alpha and beta chains, primed first-strand cDNA. With a V-primer adapter and a constant-region primer, TCRs were amplified for roughly 18 PCR cycles. TCRdb used MiXCR to reprocess the reads, holding one entry per CDR3 protein. The sample contains approximately 84,000 distinct CDR3 sequences, 15% to 20% of which appear only once. Time point indicated: before trial treatment. The source material was PBMCs, sampled before treatment. The receptors were sampled from a male donor with prostate cancer.

The table lists this clonotype with many counts. The chain couples TRBV29-1 to TRBJ2-7; D possibly corresponds to TRBD1 (6 bases). Germline V gene sequence: CDR1 SQVTM, CDR2 ANQGSEA. V shed 4 bases and J shed 2 bases, with 15 bases lying between them. The CDR3 consists of 14 residues. This chain's CDR3 is CSVGSQQGAYEQYF. CDR3 in DNA: TGCAGCGTTGGTAGTCAACAGGGTGCCTACGAGCAGTACTTC.

V is TRBV3-1 and J is TRBJ1-3, with D maybe TRBD1 (6 bases). CDR1 and CDR2 from the germline V gene are LGHDT and YNNKEL (reference sequence). The CDR3 contains 16 residues. Between the trimmed V and J ends, which lost 4 bases and 0 bases, there was a span of 13 bases. CDR3 sequence reads: CASSLMTGHSGNTIYF. The CDR3 nucleotides read TGTGCCAGCAGCCTGATGACAGGACACTCTGGAAACACCATATATTTT.

This clonotype was picked up many times. The chain carries TRBV20-1 and TRBJ2-3; 8 positions match TRBD2. The J segment lost 4 bases and the V segment lost 3 bases, leaving 3 bases of the junction unmatched. Germline CDR1 and CDR2: DFQATT and SNEGSKA (reference sequence). The CDR3 runs 13 residues. The CDR3 nucleotides read TGCAGTGCTAGGGCGGGGGGCCCAGATACGCAGTATTTT. Protein product: CSARAGGPDTQYF.

This clonotype was picked up many times. J is TRBJ2-1 and V is TRBV19, with 8 bases identical to TRBD2. This CDR3 has 17 amino acids. Germline CDR1 and CDR2: LNHDA and SQIVND (reference sequence). Trimming cost V 6 bases and J 4 bases; bases outside gene matches: 14. The CDR3 spells CASSQAVGRGDYNEQFF. Written as DNA, the CDR3 is TGTGCCAGTAGCCAAGCTGTGGGGCGGGGGGATTACAATGAGCAGTTCTTC.

This clonotype came up many times. This chain uses TRBV5-1 with TRBJ1-1; D not resolved. This CDR3 is 14 amino acids long. V lost 7 bases to trimming and J lost 2 bases, with 15 bases between them. From germline, CDR1 is SGHRS and CDR2 YFSETQ. This chain's CDR3 is CASCGGSLNTEAFF. In DNA form, the CDR3 reads TGCGCCAGCTGTGGCGGCAGTCTAAACACTGAAGCTTTCTTT.

This clonotype was detected many times. The chain uses TRBV18 and TRBJ2-3, with D maybe TRBD2 (5 bases). The germline V and J ends were trimmed by 1 base and 5 bases, with 10 bases remaining between them. From germline, CDR1 is KGHSH and CDR2 LQKENI. This CDR3 region has 14 residues. The CDR3 protein is CASSPLSSGDTQYF. The CDR3 region has the DNA TGTGCCAGCTCACCACTGAGCAGCGGAGATACGCAGTATTTT.

Ten or more counts support this clonotype. The chain carries TRBV15 and TRBJ1-1; unclear D gene. The CDR3 is made up of 14 amino acids. V was cut by 0 bases and J by 0 bases, with 5 bases left in between. CDR1 is LNHNV, CDR2 YYDKDF, per germline (reference sequence). CDR3 in DNA: TGTGCCACCAGCAGAGATCCCTTGAACACTGAAGCTTTCTTT. This translates into CATSRDPLNTEAFF.

This clonotype was seen many times. The V call is TRBV2, the J call TRBJ1-5; D is perhaps TRBD1 (5 bases). V gave up 8 bases and J gave up 5 bases, with 13 bases separating them. The length of the CDR3 is 13 residues. The germline gives CDR1 SNHLY, CDR2 FYNNEI. As DNA, the CDR3 is TGTGCCAGCGCCATCCAGGGTGATCAGCCCCAGCATTTT. Translation gives CASAIQGDQPQHF.

This clonotype has ten or more counts. This chain uses TRBV19 with TRBJ2-2, with D possibly being TRBD1 (5 bases). Trimming removed 11 bases at V and 3 bases at J, with 13 bases between. Germline CDR1 LNHDA, CDR2 SQIVND (reference sequence). The CDR3 contains 13 residues. The CDR3 bases are TGTGCCGGGTGGGGCGACGACACCGGGGAGCTGTTTTTT. Amino acid sequence: CAGWGDDTGELFF.

This clonotype showed up many times. The chain combines TRBV7-2 with TRBJ2-7; D gene ambiguous. CDR1 is SGHTA and CDR2 is FQGNSA in the germline V gene. CDR3 size: 13 residues. V dropped 5 bases and J dropped 4 bases, with 12 bases sitting between them. The CDR3 loop reads CASSRNPGYEQYF. The CDR3 nucleotides are TGTGCCAGCAGCCGGAATCCTGGATACGAGCAGTACTTC.

The sample holds one count of this clonotype. The chain has TRBV14 and TRBJ1-2; D is undetermined. The CDR3 is 13 residues long. The germline V gene encodes CDR1 SGHDN and CDR2 FVKESK. Trimming removed 4 bases at V and 8 bases at J, with 14 bases between. The CDR3 bases are TGTGCCAGCAGCCTCACCTTCCCCCACGGCTACACCTTC. Protein product: CASSLTFPHGYTF.

The sample holds many counts of this clonotype. This CDR3 is CSAAGTDRQPQHF. In nucleotides, the CDR3 is TGCAGCGCTGCCGGGACAGACAGGCAGCCCCAGCATTTT. This chain joins TRBV29-1 and TRBJ1-5; 7 bases are shared with TRBD1. J gave up 7 bases and V 7 bases, and 10 bases lay outside the gene matches. Germline V CDR1 and CDR2: SQVTM, ANQGSEA. The CDR3 has 13 amino acids.

This clonotype was seen just once. The chain joins TRBV7-6 to TRBJ2-7; the match to TRBD2 covers 8 bases. With V trimmed by 3 bases and J by 7 bases, 14 bases remained unmatched. Looked up from germline, CDR1 is SGHVS and CDR2 is FNYEAQ. The CDR3 covers 16 residues. CDR3 sequence reads: CASSLGGLVQDLEQYF. CDR3 nucleotide sequence: TGTGCCAGCAGCTTGGGGGGACTAGTACAGGATTTAGAGCAGTACTTC.

In this sample, this clonotype turned up many times. The rearrangement links TRBV6-2 or TRBV6-3 to TRBJ2-7; 14 bases line up with TRBD2. The CDR3 sequence is 14 residues long. The J segment lost 5 bases and the V segment lost 5 bases, leaving 2 bases of the junction unmatched. CDR1 is MNHEY, CDR2 SVGEGT, per germline. CDR3 protein: CASSGTSGGDEQYF. The CDR3 DNA follows: TGTGCCAGCAGTGGGACTAGCGGGGGCGACGAGCAGTACTTC.

V gene TRBV5-4 combines with J gene TRBJ2-5, with TRBD1 as a possible D gene (6 bases). V lost 4 bases to trimming and J lost 1 base, with 11 bases between them. CDR3 length: 14 amino acids. CDR1 and CDR2 from the germline V gene are SGHNT and YYREEE (reference sequence). CDR3 DNA sequence: TGTGCCAGCAGCCGAAAGGACAGCCAAGAGACCCAGTACTTC. This sequence encodes CASSRKDSQETQYF.

With regard to this clonotype: A far larger clone is off by one base, so a read error is likely. The V gene is TRBV10-3, the J gene TRBJ2-7, with 7 bases identical to TRBD1. Germline lookup yields CDR1 ENHRY and CDR2 SYGVKD. Trimming took 6 bases from V and 7 from J; bases not matched to a gene: 12. This CDR3 has 14 amino acids. The CDR3 is CAIREQGTSNEQYF. The CDR3 DNA sequence: TGTGCCATCAGAGAACAGGGGACAAGCAATGAGCAGTACTTC.

This clonotype was found many times. The rearrangement uses TRBV3-1 and TRBJ2-7; unclear D gene. Germline CDR1 is LGHDT and CDR2 is YNNKEL (reference sequence). Trimming removed 0 bases from V and 2 bases from J, with 11 bases in between. CDR3 length: 15 amino acids. The CDR3 loop is CASSQEVSSAYEQYF. DNA of the CDR3: TGTGCCAGCAGCCAAGAGGTTAGCTCAGCCTACGAGCAGTACTTC.

This clonotype was counted many times. One end of the junction is discordant with germline, which a read error may explain. The chain recombines TRBV5-3 with TRBJ1-5; maybe TRBD1 (6 bases). TRBV5-3 is assigned to the ORF class and has an uncertain function. The length of the CDR3 is 16 residues. The CDR3 spells CASSPLGGPSNQPQHF. In nucleotides, the CDR3 is TGCGCCAGCAGCCCGCTGGGGGGGCCCAGCAATCAGCCCCAGCATTTT.

This clonotype was picked up many times. The chain links TRBV7-9 to TRBJ2-7; the match to TRBD1 covers 7 bases. Germline CDR1 reads SEHNR; CDR2 reads FQNEAQ (reference sequence). Losses at the gene ends were 6 bases for V and 2 bases for J; bases not matched to a gene: 13. The CDR3 runs 16 residues. The CDR3 here is CASSPAVQGPPYEQYF. CDR3 in DNA: TGTGCCAGCAGTCCCGCGGTACAGGGGCCTCCCTACGAGCAGTACTTC.

This clonotype was counted many times. The chain employs TRBV10-2 and TRBJ2-5; possible D gene TRBD1, 5 bases. Looked up from germline, CDR1 is WSHSY and CDR2 is SAAADI. This CDR3 has 13 residues. The ends were cut back, 6 bases at V and 2 bases at J, with 10 bases in the middle. For the CDR3, the DNA is TGCGCCAGCAGACTAAGACAGCAAGAGACCCAGTACTTC. It encodes CASRLRQQETQYF.

As for this clonotype: A far larger clone is a single base away, which makes a read error likely. The chain is built from TRBV13 and TRBJ2-5, with 7 nucleotides matching TRBD1. The CDR3 length is 14 residues. Germline loops: CDR1 PRHDT, CDR2 FYEKMQ (reference sequence). CDR3 in DNA: TGTGCCCGCAGCTTGACAGGGACGCAAGAGACCCAGTACTTC. Translation: CARSLTGTQETQYF.

The V call is TRBV2, the J call TRBJ1-5, with D maybe TRBD1 (6 bases). V dropped 6 bases and J dropped 7 bases, with 19 bases sitting between them. Per germline, CDR1 SNHLY and CDR2 FYNNEI. This CDR3 comprises 15 residues. CDR3 coding DNA: TGTGCCAGCAGAAGCAGGGGTTCATCGGGCCAGCCCCAGCATTTT. This codes for CASRSRGSSGQPQHF.

The chain employs TRBV11-2 and TRBJ2-7, with TRBD2 matching over 11 bases. Germline V gene sequence: CDR1 SGHAT, CDR2 FQNNGV. The length of the CDR3 is 14 residues. Trimming removed 6 bases from V and 4 bases from J; junction bases left unmatched: 5. The CDR3 sequence: CASSYSGGGYEQYF. In nucleotides, the CDR3 is TGTGCCAGCAGTTATAGCGGGGGGGGATACGAGCAGTACTTC.